The 30 T cell receptor beta chains listed next were all sequenced from one sample in a study of technical replicates of blood from several donors. Data came from immunoSEQ multiplex PCR; TCRdb stores just in-frame clones and leaves some out. The data show some 80,000 clones, around 97% seen once. Material for sequencing was T cells isolated from PBMCs. The receptors originated from a human donor in good health.

This chain uses TRBV2 with TRBJ1-5; 9 positions match TRBD1. V was pared by 4 bases and J by 6 bases, with 4 bases of the junction left unmatched. The CDR3 is 14 residues long. CDR1 and CDR2 (germline): SNHLY, FYNNEI. The CDR3 here is CASSGTGVGQPQHF. The CDR3 bases are TGTGCCAGCAGTGGGACAGGGGTTGGTCAGCCCCAGCATTTT.

This clone appeared a single time. This chain links TRBV5-4 with TRBJ2-7; 9 bases map to TRBD1. The V gene's germline CDR1 is SGHNT and CDR2 YYREEE (reference sequence). V was clipped by 4 bases and J by 0 bases; unmatched bases: 5. The CDR3 covers 15 residues. DNA of the CDR3: TGTGCCAGCAGCCGGGGACAGGGTGGCTCCTACGAGCAGTACTTC. Translation gives CASSRGQGGSYEQYF.

The gene calls are TRBV7-9 and TRBJ2-2; possibly TRBD1 for D (6 bases). The V end lost 2 bases, the J end lost 5 bases, and 9 bases lay between the germline ends. Germline loops: CDR1 SEHNR, CDR2 FQNEAQ (reference sequence). This CDR3 contains 14 residues. The CDR3, as DNA: TGTGCCAGCAGCTTATTTACAGGGACCGGGGAGCTGTTTTTT. The encoded protein is CASSLFTGTGELFF.

The chain recombines TRBV30 with TRBJ2-1, with no clear D. V was pared by 0 bases and J by 8 bases, with 5 bases between. Germline V lookup: CDR1 GTSNPN, CDR2 SVGIG (reference sequence). The CDR3 is made up of 11 amino acids. The CDR3 protein is CAWSVAYEQFF. CDR3 DNA sequence: TGTGCCTGGAGTGTAGCGTATGAGCAGTTCTTC.

The chain employs TRBV19 and TRBJ2-3; possible D gene TRBD2, 6 bases. From germline, CDR1 is LNHDA and CDR2 SQIVND (reference sequence). This CDR3 has 10 amino acids. V lost 11 bases to trimming and J lost 7 bases, with 10 bases between them. CDR3 nucleotide sequence: TGTGCCTCGGGAGTGAATACGCAGTATTTT. Amino acids: CASGVNTQYF.

This rearrangement joins TRBV4-2 to TRBJ2-2; 8 nucleotides line up with TRBD1. CDR1 and CDR2 from the germline V gene are LGHNA and YNFKEQ. V trimming: 0 bases; J trimming: 5 bases; junction bases outside the gene matches: 5. The CDR3 consists of 16 residues. CDR3 region: CASSQEVGQGTGELFF. The CDR3 nucleotides are TGTGCCAGCAGCCAAGAAGTCGGACAGGGTACCGGGGAGCTGTTTTTT.

This sequence joins TRBV9 and TRBJ2-3, with 14 bases aligning to TRBD2. The CDR3 covers 18 residues. Germline loops: CDR1 SGDLS, CDR2 YYNGEE. V lost 4 bases, J lost 0 bases, and 7 bases stayed unmatched. CDR3 bases: TGTGCCAGCAGCTTAGAGGGACTAGCGGGAGTAAGCACAGATACGCAGTATTTT. Its translation: CASSLEGLAGVSTDTQYF.

This sequence joins TRBV6-5 and TRBJ1-5, with D perhaps matching TRBD1 (6 bases). The CDR3 length is 13 residues. Germline values: CDR1 MNHEY, CDR2 SVGAGI. The V end was cut by 6 bases, the J end by 7 bases, with 13 bases between. The CDR3 loop reads CASSPGVRQPQHF. The CDR3 DNA sequence: TGTGCCAGCAGCCCAGGGGTTAGGCAGCCCCAGCATTTT.

J is TRBJ2-2 and V is TRBV6-5; possible D gene TRBD2, 6 bases. CDR1 and CDR2 from the germline V gene are MNHEY and SVGAGI. This CDR3 has 13 residues. V was shortened by 7 bases and J by 7 bases, with 13 bases between the two germline ends. This CDR3 reads CASTKRVIGELFF. The CDR3 coding sequence is TGTGCCAGCACCAAGCGGGTTATCGGGGAGCTGTTTTTT.

This chain joins TRBV27 and TRBJ1-5; D unclear. Germline loops: CDR1 MNHEY, CDR2 SMNVEV (reference sequence). V was cut by 5 bases and J by 4 bases, with 12 bases left in between. The CDR3 is made up of 14 amino acids. DNA of the CDR3: TGTGCCAGCAGTGTGGACGGGGATAATCAGCCCCAGCATTTT. Translated: CASSVDGDNQPQHF.

The genes are TRBV6-1 and TRBJ1-4; tentative D call: TRBD1 (6 bases). Trimming left V 2 bases short and J 10 bases short, with 14 bases between. The CDR3 totals 14 residues. Germline CDR1 and CDR2: MNHNS and SASEGT. The CDR3 DNA sequence: TGTGCCAGCAGTGAACCCTCCAGGGGCGGAAAACTGTTTTTT. It yields the protein CASSEPSRGGKLFF.

The chain carries TRBV29-1 and TRBJ1-1, with D unresolved. The length of the CDR3 is 13 residues. The V gene's germline CDR1 is SQVTM and CDR2 ANQGSEA. With 5 bases removed from V and 6 bases from J, the gap between germline ends came to 16 bases. CDR3 protein: CSVSGSRRAEAFF. CDR3 DNA: TGCAGCGTTTCGGGATCAAGGAGGGCTGAAGCTTTCTTT.

This chain links TRBV4-3 with TRBJ2-6, with 8 bases lining up with TRBD2. CDR3 length: 22 residues. CDR1 and CDR2 from the germline V gene are LGHNA and YSLEER. The trim removed 0 bases at V and 4 bases at J, leaving 20 bases unmatched. The CDR3 sequence: CASSQDWISLRSGRAGANVLTF. The DNA for the CDR3 is TGCGCCAGCAGCCAAGATTGGATATCGCTTCGGAGCGGGAGAGCAGGGGCCAACGTCCTGACTTTC.

The rearrangement joins TRBV11-2 to TRBJ2-6; TRBD1 matches at 9 bases. V gave up 6 bases and J gave up 3 bases; unmatched junction bases: 12. The V gene's germline CDR1 is SGHAT and CDR2 FQNNGV. CDR3 size: 18 residues. The CDR3 nucleotides read TGTGCCAGCAGACCGAGCCGGGACAGGGCAGGTGGGGCCAACGTCCTGACTTTC. The encoded protein is CASRPSRDRAGGANVLTF.

The genes are TRBV29-1 and TRBJ2-3; 9 bases line up with TRBD1. J gave up 1 base and V 4 bases, and 0 bases lay outside the gene matches. Looked up from germline, CDR1 is SQVTM and CDR2 is ANQGSEA. The CDR3 extends over 13 amino acids. The CDR3 region has the DNA TGCAGCGTTGGGACAGGGGGCACAGATACGCAGTATTTT. It is translated as CSVGTGGTDTQYF.

The J gene is TRBJ2-1, the V gene TRBV6-1; maybe TRBD1 (6 bases). This CDR3 contains 17 residues. V was pared by 0 bases and J by 8 bases, with 20 bases between. The germline CDR1 and CDR2 sequences are MNHNS and SASEGT. The DNA for the CDR3 is TGTGCCAGCAGTGAAGCCCCCGGGACACACCCTGCAGATGAGCAGTTCTTC. Residues: CASSEAPGTHPADEQFF.

This chain joins TRBV7-9 and TRBJ1-2, with 11 nucleotides matching TRBD1. The J segment lost 3 bases and the V segment lost 5 bases, leaving 5 bases of the junction unmatched. The germline V gene has CDR1 SEHNR and CDR2 FQNEAQ (reference sequence). The CDR3 is made up of 15 amino acids. The CDR3 sequence: CASSGPGQGDYGYTF. CDR3 coding DNA: TGTGCCAGCAGCGGACCGGGACAGGGGGACTATGGCTACACCTTC.

The V call is TRBV4-1, the J call TRBJ1-1; D call uncertain. V lost 2 bases to trimming and J lost 4 bases, with 14 bases between them. CDR1 and CDR2 (germline): MGHRA, YSYEKL. The CDR3 spans 15 residues. DNA of the CDR3: TGCGCCAGCAGCCAACCCCGAGAGGGTGTCACTGAAGCTTTCTTT. It specifies CASSQPREGVTEAFF.

V gene TRBV4-1 combines with J gene TRBJ2-6; 7 bases are a match to TRBD1. CDR1 is MGHRA, CDR2 YSYEKL, per germline. V lost 4 bases, J lost 0 bases, and 9 bases stayed unmatched. The CDR3 contains 18 residues. CDR3 sequence reads: CASSLRQGGPSGANVLTF. The CDR3 bases are TGCGCCAGCAGCCTTCGACAGGGTGGTCCCTCTGGGGCCAACGTCCTGACTTTC.

The chain joins TRBV7-8 to TRBJ2-5; TRBD2 aligns across 8 bases. The CDR3 length is 16 residues. V lost 5 bases, J lost 3 bases, and 11 bases stayed unmatched. CDR1 and CDR2 (germline): SGHVS, FQNEAQ. In nucleotides, the CDR3 is TGTGCCAGCAGCCTCAGTTCCCCACTAGCGGAAGAGACCCAGTACTTC. Translation gives CASSLSSPLAEETQYF.

This clone has just one count. The CDR3 DNA is TGTGCCAGCAGCTTAGGGGGCAGTAACTATGGCTACACCTTC. It encodes CASSLGGSNYGYTF. The chain joins TRBV7-9 to TRBJ1-2; TRBD1 might be the D (5 bases). The length of the CDR3 is 14 residues. Trimming removed 1 base at V and 1 base at J, with 7 bases between. Per the germline V gene, CDR1 is SEHNR and CDR2 is FQNEAQ (reference sequence).

J is TRBJ2-1 and V is TRBV4-2; the match to TRBD2 covers 7 bases. CDR1 and CDR2 from the germline V gene are LGHNA and YNFKEQ. CDR3 length: 17 residues. V dropped 0 bases and J dropped 4; count of bases not matched to a gene: 9. CDR3 amino acids: CASSQDPGEGLYNEQFF. The CDR3 DNA reads TGTGCCAGCAGCCAAGATCCGGGGGAGGGCCTGTACAATGAGCAGTTCTTC.

J is TRBJ2-1 and V is TRBV15, with a weak D call TRBD2 (6 bases). The CDR3 consists of 15 residues. The germline CDR1 and CDR2 sequences are LNHNV and YYDKDF (reference sequence). The V and J ends lost 1 base and 8 bases respectively, with 15 bases between them. CDR3 coding DNA: TGTGCCACCAGCAGAGGGGGCGGGGCCGCGGATGAGCAGTTCTTC. The encoded protein is CATSRGGGAADEQFF.

This chain connects TRBV4-3 to TRBJ2-3, with D tentatively TRBD1 (6 bases). The CDR3 has 15 residues. Germline V lookup: CDR1 LGHNA, CDR2 YSLEER. V gave up 1 base and J gave up 0 bases, with 8 bases separating them. CDR3 sequence: CASSQGQASTDTQYF. The CDR3 DNA follows: TGCGCCAGCAGCCAAGGACAGGCTAGCACAGATACGCAGTATTTT.

In this sample, this clone turned up once. The genes are TRBV4-1 and TRBJ2-7; D perhaps matches TRBD1 (6 bases). The germline V and J ends were trimmed by 0 bases and 5 bases, with 11 bases remaining between them. The CDR3 is 14 residues long. Germline CDR1 MGHRA, CDR2 YSYEKL. The chain's CDR3 is CASSQEPGVNEQYF. DNA for the CDR3: TGCGCCAGCAGCCAAGAGCCAGGGGTCAACGAGCAGTACTTC.

The rearrangement joins TRBV5-4 to TRBJ2-7, with D uncertain. The CDR3 contains 13 residues. CDR1 is SGHNT, CDR2 YYREEE, per germline (reference sequence). With 1 base removed from V and 3 bases from J, the gap between germline ends came to 8 bases. Written as DNA, the CDR3 is TGTGCCAGCAGCTTGACTCCACTCTACGAGCAGTACTTC. Amino acids: CASSLTPLYEQYF.

The chain joins TRBV11-2 to TRBJ2-5; no reliable D call. Trimming took off 5 bases at V and 5 bases at J, with 6 bases between the two ends. CDR1 and CDR2 (germline): SGHAT, FQNNGV. The CDR3 is made up of 11 amino acids. CDR3: CASSLSETQYF. The DNA for the CDR3 is TGTGCCAGCAGCCTCAGTGAGACCCAGTACTTC.

CDR3: CASSETGGSGYTF. As DNA, the CDR3 is TGTGCCAGCAGTGAAACAGGGGGCAGTGGCTACACCTTC. The chain uses TRBV6-1 and TRBJ1-2, with 9 bases lining up with TRBD1. Trimming at V came to 2 bases and at J to 7 bases, leaving 2 bases not matched to a gene. The CDR3 consists of 13 residues. Germline-derived CDR1 and CDR2 are MNHNS and SASEGT.

This clone has just one count. In nucleotides, the CDR3 is TGTGCCAGCAGTTCGGGACAGGGGAACGAGCAGTACTTC. Translated, it gives CASSSGQGNEQYF. V usage is TRBV6-5 and J usage is TRBJ2-7, with 10 bases that match TRBD1. Trimming removed 4 bases from V and 5 bases from J; junction bases left unmatched: 2. CDR3 length: 13 residues. Germline CDR1 is MNHEY and CDR2 is SVGAGI.

The chain couples TRBV18 to TRBJ2-1; 7 bases map to TRBD1. CDR3 size: 14 residues. The V and J ends lost 3 bases and 8 bases, in that order; junction bases with no gene match: 7. CDR1 and CDR2 from the germline V gene are KGHSH and LQKENI. CDR3: CASSPQGVQDEQFF. The CDR3 region has the DNA TGTGCCAGCTCACCCCAGGGGGTTCAGGATGAGCAGTTCTTC. The full variable domain, its missing parts supplied by reference TRBV18 and TRBJ2-1, is NAGVMQNPRHLVRRRGQEARLRCSPMKGHSHVYWYRQLPEEGLKFMVYLQKENIIDESGMPKERFSAEFPKEGPSILRIQQVVRGDSAAYFCASSPQGVQDEQFFGPGTRLTVL.